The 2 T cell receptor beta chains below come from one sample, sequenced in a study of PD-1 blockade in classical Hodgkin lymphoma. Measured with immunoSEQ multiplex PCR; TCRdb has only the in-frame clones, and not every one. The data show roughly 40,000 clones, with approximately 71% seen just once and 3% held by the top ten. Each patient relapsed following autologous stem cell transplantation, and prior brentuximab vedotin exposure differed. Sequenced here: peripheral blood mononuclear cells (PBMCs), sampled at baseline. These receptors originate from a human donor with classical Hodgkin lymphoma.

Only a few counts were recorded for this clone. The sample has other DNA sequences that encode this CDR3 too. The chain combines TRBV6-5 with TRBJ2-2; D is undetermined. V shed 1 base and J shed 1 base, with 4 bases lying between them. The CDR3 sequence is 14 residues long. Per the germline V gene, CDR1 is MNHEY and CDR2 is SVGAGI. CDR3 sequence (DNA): TGTGCCAGCAGTTACTTACAGAACACCGGGGAGCTGTTTTTT. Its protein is CASSYLQNTGELFF.

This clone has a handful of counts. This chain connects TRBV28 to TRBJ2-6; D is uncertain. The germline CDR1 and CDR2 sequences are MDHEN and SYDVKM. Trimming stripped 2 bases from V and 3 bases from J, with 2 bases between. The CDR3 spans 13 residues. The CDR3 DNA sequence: TGTGCCAGCAGTTTAAGTGGGGCCAACGTCCTGACTTTC. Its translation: CASSLSGANVLTF.